A selection of T cell receptor beta chains follows, all from one sample in a study of cytomegalovirus exposure and HLA in healthy donors. The assay was immunoSEQ multiplex PCR, and TCRdb's table has in-frame clones only and misses some. This sample has tens of thousands of clones, with roughly 75% found just once. The sample taken for sequencing was PBMCs. The origin of the receptors is a man aged 30 to 45 in good health and CMV-seropositive. Each CDR3 is given with its conserved first and last residue. A D gene is named only where the DNA matches it firmly. Expanded clones get a size class; other rows say once, few or many, or leave the size out.

V gene	J gene	clone size	D gene	CDR3 protein	CDR3 DNA
TRBV5-1	TRBJ2-3	NA	NA	CASSPRTAPGNTQYF	TGCGCCAGCAGCCCGAGGACCGCTCCGGGGAATACGCAGTATTTT
TRBV27	TRBJ1-2	NA	NA	CASSTLSYYGYTF	TGTGCCAGCAGCACGTTGAGTTACTATGGCTACACCTTC
TRBV7-9	TRBJ2-3	NA	TRBD1	CASSHGQGADTQYF	TGTGCCAGCAGCCACGGACAGGGGGCAGATACGCAGTATTTT
TRBV6-5	TRBJ1-2	few	NA	CASRERLIYGYTF	TGTGCCAGCAGGGAGCGGCTGATCTATGGCTACACCTTC
TRBV7-9	TRBJ2-7	NA	TRBD2	CASSWSGESYEQYF	TGTGCCAGCAGCTGGAGCGGGGAGTCCTACGAGCAGTACTTC
TRBV7-2	TRBJ2-3	NA	NA	CASSLANTDTQYF	TGTGCCAGCAGCTTAGCCAACACAGATACGCAGTATTTT
TRBV7-6	TRBJ1-5	NA	NA	CASSLAVGGNQPQHF	TGTGCCAGCAGCTTAGCTGTGGGAGGGAATCAGCCCCAGCATTTT
TRBV18	TRBJ2-3	NA	TRBD2	CASSPYSLRRGETDTQYF	TGTGCCAGCTCACCATACTCCTTGCGGCGGGGGGAAACAGATACGCAGTATTTT
TRBV7-3	TRBJ1-3	NA	NA	CASSLTGAAGNTIYF	TGTGCCAGCAGCTTAACAGGGGCAGCTGGAAACACCATATATTTT
TRBV5-6	TRBJ1-4	NA	TRBD1	CASSLGSAGGTNEKLFF	TGTGCCAGCAGCTTGGGCTCGGCAGGGGGCACTAATGAAAAACTGTTTTTT
TRBV7-3	TRBJ2-4	NA	NA	CASSSQPQEAQYF	TGTGCCAGCAGCTCCCAACCACAGGAAGCTCAGTACTTC
TRBV2	TRBJ1-1	few	NA	CASNLMGGNTEAFF	TGTGCCAGCAATCTGATGGGGGGGAACACTGAAGCTTTCTTT
TRBV23-1	TRBJ2-7	NA	NA	CASSQWGNAYEQYF	TGCGCCAGCAGTCAGTGGGGCAACGCCTACGAGCAGTACTTC
TRBV15	TRBJ2-5	once	TRBD1	CATSRDRRTGAQETQYF	TGTGCCACCAGCAGAGATAGGAGGACAGGGGCTCAAGAGACCCAGTACTTC
TRBV28	TRBJ2-3	NA	NA	CASSFQGRDTQYF	TGTGCCAGCAGTTTCCAGGGTAGAGATACGCAGTATTTT
TRBV5-1	TRBJ1-4	NA	NA	CASSLGVGRTEKLFF	TGCGCCAGCAGCTTGGGGGTCGGGAGAACTGAAAAACTGTTTTTT
TRBV6-5	TRBJ1-5	NA	NA	CASSYSRGDLYF	TGTGCTAGCAGTTACTCTCGGGGGGACCTGTATTTT
TRBV7-9	TRBJ2-3	NA	NA	CASSLRRERDTQYF	TGTGCCAGCAGCTTAAGAAGGGAGAGGGATACGCAGTATTTT
TRBV7-2	TRBJ1-2	NA	TRBD1	CASSLATGGYYGYTF	TGTGCCAGCAGCTTAGCGACAGGGGGTTACTATGGCTACACCTTC
TRBV11-1	TRBJ2-7	NA	TRBD2	CASSLISGYYEQYF	TGTGCCAGCAGCTTAATTAGCGGGTACTACGAGCAGTACTTC
TRBV14	TRBJ2-2	NA	NA	CASSQERGYTGELFF	TGTGCCAGCAGCCAAGAGCGCGGATACACCGGGGAGCTGTTTTTT
TRBV13	TRBJ2-7	NA	TRBD1	CASSLEGVGRDRSSEQYF	TGTGCCAGCAGCTTAGAAGGGGTCGGTCGGGACAGGTCTAGCGAGCAGTACTTC
TRBV6-1	TRBJ2-5	NA	TRBD2	CASSEALDTSGIKETQYF	TGTGCCAGCAGTGAAGCGCTGGATACTAGCGGGATAAAAGAGACCCAGTACTTC
TRBV18	TRBJ1-2	NA	TRBD1	CASSPGQGAGYTF	TGTGCCAGCTCACCGGGACAGGGGGCGGGCTACACCTTC
TRBV28	TRBJ1-2	once	NA	CATSRANYGYTF	TGTGCCACCTCCCGAGCTAACTATGGCTACACCTTC
TRBV7-3	TRBJ2-7	NA	TRBD1	CASSSPGQGDEQYF	TGTGCCAGCAGCTCGCCGGGACAGGGAGACGAGCAGTACTTC
TRBV5-1	TRBJ2-3	NA	TRBD2	CASSFTSGRTDTQYF	TGCGCCAGCAGCTTTACTAGCGGCCGCACAGATACGCAGTATTTT
TRBV5-1	TRBJ1-2	NA	TRBD1	CASRGDRSYGYTF	TGCGCCAGCAGGGGGGACAGGAGCTATGGCTACACCTTC
TRBV6-5	TRBJ1-2	few	NA	CASSPGGGGSYGYTF	TGTGCCAGCAGCCCCGGGGGAGGCGGGAGCTATGGCTACACCTTC
TRBV28	TRBJ1-1	few	NA	CASSLRAFRRDTEAFF	TGTGCCAGCAGCCTGAGGGCTTTCCGTCGGGACACTGAAGCTTTCTTT
TRBV25-1	TRBJ1-1	few	NA	CASSESRPQGAFF	TGTGCCAGCAGTGAATCCAGGCCCCAGGGGGCTTTCTTT
TRBV13	TRBJ1-2	NA	NA	CASSSGRWGEQMTYGYTF	TGTGCCAGCAGCTCCGGGCGGTGGGGGGAGCAAATGACTTATGGCTACACCTTC
TRBV6-6	TRBJ2-3	NA	NA	CASSYPRGSTDTQYF	TGTGCCAGCAGTTACCCCAGGGGAAGCACAGATACGCAGTATTTT
TRBV4-1	TRBJ1-2	few	TRBD1	CASSQTRDRDRHGYTF	TGCGCCAGCAGCCAAACGAGAGACAGGGATAGACATGGCTACACCTTC
TRBV21-1	TRBJ1-6	few	NA	CASSKENRGNSPLHF	TGTGCCAGCAGCAAAGAGAACAGAGGGAATTCACCCCTCCACTTT
TRBV7-2	TRBJ1-1	NA	NA	CASSSQGRSTEAFF	TGTGCCAGCAGCTCACAGGGCAGGAGCACTGAAGCTTTCTTT
TRBV9	TRBJ2-7	NA	NA	CASSVWAGQEQYF	TGTGCCAGCAGCGTCTGGGCGGGACAGGAGCAGTACTTC
TRBV28	TRBJ2-1	few	TRBD2	CASQTSGGPREQFF	TGTGCCAGCCAGACTAGCGGGGGCCCCCGCGAGCAGTTCTTC
TRBV10-3	TRBJ1-1	NA	NA	CAIVGQPTADPFSEAFF	TGTGCCATCGTGGGGCAGCCAACCGCGGACCCTTTCTCTGAAGCTTTCTTT
TRBV4-2	TRBJ2-7	NA	NA	CASSQDSIQLQQYF	TGTGCCAGCAGCCAGGACTCAATCCAGCTACAGCAGTACTTC
TRBV9	TRBJ2-3	NA	NA	CASSVAGGGADTDTQYF	TGTGCCAGCAGCGTAGCGGGTGGGGGGGCGGACACAGATACGCAGTATTTT
TRBV2	TRBJ1-6	NA	NA	CASSKRQRDSPLHF	TGTGCCAGCAGTAAGAGACAGAGAGATTCACCCCTCCACTTT
TRBV2	TRBJ1-5	once	TRBD1	CASSGGGQGSQPQHF	TGTGCCAGCAGTGGGGGGGGACAGGGGAGCCAGCCCCAGCATTTT
TRBV7-3	TRBJ1-1	once	NA	CASSPSAGNTEAFF	TGTGCCAGCAGCCCCTCCGCAGGGAACACTGAAGCTTTCTTT
TRBV28	TRBJ2-5	NA	TRBD1	CASTDRGVQETQYF	TGTGCCAGCACAGACAGGGGGGTCCAAGAGACCCAGTACTTC
TRBV4-3	TRBJ1-2	NA	NA	CASSQAPEAFERGYTF	TGCGCCAGCAGCCAAGCCCCGGAGGCCTTTGAGCGTGGCTACACCTTC
TRBV10-3	TRBJ1-2	once	NA	CAISESSSGSDYGYTF	TGTGCCATCAGTGAGTCGAGCTCAGGGTCGGACTATGGCTACACCTTC
TRBV6-4	TRBJ2-1	NA	NA	CASSVFSTRGSYNEQFF	TGTGCCAGCAGTGTCTTTTCGACCAGGGGCTCCTACAATGAGCAGTTCTTC
TRBV9	TRBJ1-2	NA	TRBD1	CASSLQPGTGSFYGYTF	TGTGCCAGCAGCCTCCAACCCGGGACAGGGTCATTCTATGGCTACACCTTC
TRBV23-1	TRBJ2-7	NA	NA	CASSHPAASSYEQYF	TGCGCCAGCAGTCATCCGGCAGCTAGCTCCTACGAGCAGTACTTC
TRBV19	TRBJ1-6	NA	NA	CASRDSDNSPLHF	TGTGCCAGTAGGGACAGTGATAATTCACCCCTCCACTTT
TRBV7-9	TRBJ1-4	few	NA	CASSFRNEKLFF	TGTGCCAGCAGCTTCCGGAATGAAAAACTGTTTTTT
TRBV7-3	TRBJ2-6	NA	TRBD1	CASSQAGTGVSGANVLTF	TGTGCCAGCAGCCAAGCCGGGACAGGGGTCTCTGGGGCCAACGTCCTGACTTTC